This T cell receptor (beta chain) derives from a study of T cell responses to AZD1222 COVID-19 vaccine. Study-level findings and limits: Among those given AZD1222, only five or six were seropositive at baseline. White British people made up most donors, females outnumbered males, and clonal diversity was possibly underestimated.

Germline V gene lookup returns CDR1 LGHNA and CDR2 YNFKEQ. The CDR3 contains 16 residues. Losses at the gene ends were 4 bases for V and 2 bases for J; bases not matched to a gene: 9. Assay: immunoSEQ multiplex PCR; the TCRdb copy retains only in-frame clones and omits some. The repertoire includes roughly 120,000 clones, roughly 91% of them detected once, and under 3.5% sits in the top ten. In this sample, this clone turned up a few times. Its antigen is unidentified. The source of this sequence is an adult in good health. The sequences come from peripheral blood, collected on day 0 of AZD1222 vaccination. The V call is TRBV4-2, the J call TRBJ2-5; 8 positions agree with TRBD1. This CDR3 is CASSLDRGDDQETQYF. CDR3 nucleotide sequence: TGTGCCAGCAGCCTTGACAGGGGCGATGATCAAGAGACCCAGTACTTC.